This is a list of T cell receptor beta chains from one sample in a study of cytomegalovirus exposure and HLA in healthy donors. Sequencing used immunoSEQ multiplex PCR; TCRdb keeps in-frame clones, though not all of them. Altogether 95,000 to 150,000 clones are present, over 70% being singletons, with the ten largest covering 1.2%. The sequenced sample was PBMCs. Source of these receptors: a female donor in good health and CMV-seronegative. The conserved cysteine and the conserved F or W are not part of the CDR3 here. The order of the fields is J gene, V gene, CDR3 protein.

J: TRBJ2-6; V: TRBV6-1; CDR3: ALTEEGSGANGLT
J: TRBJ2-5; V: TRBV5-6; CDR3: ASSTDGTSETQY
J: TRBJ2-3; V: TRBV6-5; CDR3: ASSYGASDTQY
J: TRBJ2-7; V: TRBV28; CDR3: ASSRGQNYEQY
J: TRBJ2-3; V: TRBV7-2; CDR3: ASSQLGLTSTDTQY
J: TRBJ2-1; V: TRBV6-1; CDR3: ASSANLSGTGRRNEQF
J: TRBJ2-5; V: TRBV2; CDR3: ASRGGLQETQY
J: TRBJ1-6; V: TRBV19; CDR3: ASSTRQANNSPLH
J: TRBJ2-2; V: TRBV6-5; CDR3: ASREWVEGAGELF
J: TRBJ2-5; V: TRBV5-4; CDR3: ASSLRLVGETQY
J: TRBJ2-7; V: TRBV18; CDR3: ASSPRTGREQY
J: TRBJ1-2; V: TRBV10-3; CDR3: AISESEGPGGYT
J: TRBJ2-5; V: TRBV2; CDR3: ASSEMAGGQETQY
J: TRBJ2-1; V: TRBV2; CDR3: ASRGTSGVYNEQF
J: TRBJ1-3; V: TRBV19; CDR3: ASRGGRTGDRNTIY
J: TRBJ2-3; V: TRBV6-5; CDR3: ASSSTGTSGHTQY
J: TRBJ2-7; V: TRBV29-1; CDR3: SVGQRGEQY
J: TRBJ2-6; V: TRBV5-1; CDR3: ASSLRLQGASGANGLT
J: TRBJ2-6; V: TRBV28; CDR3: ASRTGGSGANVLT
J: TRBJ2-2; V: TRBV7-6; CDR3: ASSPRQGRNTGELF